One sample yielded the 22 T cell receptor beta chains listed below, sequenced in a study of shared clonotypes between healthy human individuals. Assay: immunoSEQ multiplex PCR; the TCRdb copy retains only in-frame clones and omits some. This table holds fewer than 1.8 million clones, 98% to 99% found once. The sample comprised naive CD4+ T cells sorted from blood. Indicated subset: CD45RA+ positively selected. These TCRs come from a man in his thirties or forties in good health.

The chain carries TRBV7-2 and TRBJ2-1; 11 nucleotides align to TRBD2. Germline loops: CDR1 SGHTA, CDR2 FQGNSA. This CDR3 region has 18 residues. Germline trimming cut 2 bases from V and 10 bases from J; bases unmatched to any gene: 16. CDR3 loop: CASSLSGTSGLPPEEQFF. DNA for the CDR3: TGTGCCAGCAGCTTATCCGGGACTAGCGGCCTCCCCCCCGAGGAGCAGTTCTTC.

The chain couples TRBV2 to TRBJ2-7; 12 bases align to TRBD2. After removal of 6 bases from V and 6 bases from J, the junction contained 6 bases not matched to a gene. Germline V gene sequence: CDR1 SNHLY, CDR2 FYNNEI. CDR3 length: 14 amino acids. CDR3 region: CASRPTSGGLEQYF. CDR3 nucleotides: TGTGCCAGCAGACCGACTAGCGGGGGCCTCGAGCAGTACTTC. Variable domain in full (rest from reference TRBV2 and TRBJ2-7): EPEVTQTPSHQVTQMGQEVILRCVPISNHLYFYWYRQILGQKVEFLVSFYNNEISEKSEIFDDQFSVERPDGSNFTLKIRSTKLEDSAMYFCASRPTSGGLEQYFGPGTRLTVT.

The chain uses TRBV6-4 and TRBJ2-1; 7 positions match TRBD2. J lost 3 bases, V lost 5 bases, and 16 bases had no gene match. Germline lookup yields CDR1 MRHNA and CDR2 SNTAGT. The CDR3 is 18 residues long. For the CDR3, the DNA is TGTGCCAGCAGTACTGGGAAACTCGCGGGAGAAAACTACAATGAGCAGTTCTTC. It codes for CASSTGKLAGENYNEQFF.

This clone was seen once. The chain couples TRBV18 to TRBJ2-3, with TRBD2 matching 9 bases. V was pared by 3 bases and J by 6 bases, with 7 bases of the junction left unmatched. This CDR3 spans 15 amino acids. Germline V gives CDR1 KGHSH, CDR2 LQKENI. The CDR3 coding sequence is TGTGCCAGCTCACCCGTTAGCGGGAGTGTGGATACGCAGTATTTT. This translates into CASSPVSGSVDTQYF.

The chain recombines TRBV9 with TRBJ1-5; 7 bases match TRBD1. Trimming cost V 3 bases and J 2 bases; bases outside gene matches: 2. The CDR3 loop spans 14 amino acids. Germline V lookup: CDR1 SGDLS, CDR2 YYNGEE. As DNA, the CDR3 is TGTGCCAGCAGCGCGACAGGGCGCAATCAGCCCCAGCATTTT. It codes for CASSATGRNQPQHF.

J is TRBJ2-1 and V is TRBV5-1, with D unresolved. Germline lookup yields CDR1 SGHRS and CDR2 YFSETQ. V was shortened by 3 bases and J by 0 bases, with 4 bases between the two germline ends. This CDR3 contains 13 residues. CDR3 DNA: TGCGCCAGCAGCTCGTACTCCTACAATGAGCAGTTCTTC. This gives the protein CASSSYSYNEQFF.

This chain joins TRBV11-2 and TRBJ2-1; TRBD2 might be the D (6 bases). Trimming shortened V by 6 bases and J by 2 bases, and 14 bases separated the two germline ends. In germline, CDR1 is SGHAT, CDR2 FQNNGV. The CDR3 has 15 amino acids. The CDR3 bases are TGTGCCAGCAGGCCCGCTAGCGTGGCCTACAATGAGCAGTTCTTC. Amino acids: CASRPASVAYNEQFF.

The chain's CDR3 is CAISETSGRGEQYF. The CDR3 coding sequence is TGTGCCATCAGTGAGACTAGCGGGAGAGGCGAGCAGTACTTC. The chain combines TRBV10-3 with TRBJ2-7, with 11 nucleotides matching TRBD2. The ends lost 2 bases at V and 6 bases at J; junction bases unmatched: 3. CDR3 length: 14 residues. Germline V lookup: CDR1 ENHRY, CDR2 SYGVKD.

Comment on this clone: Other nucleotide sequences in the sample specify the same CDR3. The rearrangement links TRBV5-4 to TRBJ2-3, with D possibly called TRBD1 or TRBD2 (5 bases each). The V gene's germline CDR1 is SGHNT and CDR2 YYREEE (reference sequence). CDR3 length equals 14 residues. V was trimmed by 1 base and J by 2 bases, leaving 8 bases between them. The CDR3 loop reads CASSLRDLTDTQYF. The DNA for the CDR3 is TGTGCCAGCAGCTTGAGGGACCTCACAGATACGCAGTATTTT.

This chain connects TRBV29-1 to TRBJ1-6; 9 bases line up with TRBD1. The ends lost 4 bases at V and 8 bases at J; junction bases unmatched: 3. The germline V gene has CDR1 SQVTM and CDR2 ANQGSEA. The CDR3 runs to 13 residues. CDR3 in DNA: TGCAGCGTTGGGTGGGACAGGGATTCACCCCTCCACTTT. As protein: CSVGWDRDSPLHF.

The chain is built from TRBV18 and TRBJ2-7; the D is unclear. The V gene's germline CDR1 is KGHSH and CDR2 LQKENI. The CDR3 has 12 amino acids. V was trimmed by 4 bases and J by 3 bases, leaving 7 bases between them. The CDR3 spells CASSQSDYEQYF. Written as DNA, the CDR3 is TGTGCCAGCTCACAGTCGGACTACGAGCAGTACTTC.

To note about this clone: The sample has other DNA sequences that encode this CDR3 too. V and J are TRBV18 and TRBJ2-3; no reliable D call. V lost 3 bases and J lost 1, with 8 bases in between. Germline V CDR1 and CDR2: KGHSH, LQKENI. CDR3 length: 14 residues. The CDR3 here is CASSPPGGTDTQYF. The CDR3, as DNA: TGTGCCAGCTCACCTCCAGGAGGCACAGATACGCAGTATTTT.

This chain connects TRBV28 to TRBJ2-5, with 7 bases fitting TRBD1. J lost 1 base, V lost 6 bases, and 8 bases had no gene match. The length of the CDR3 is 15 residues. Germline V gene sequence: CDR1 MDHEN, CDR2 SYDVKM. As DNA, the CDR3 is TGTGCCAGCAGCTCACAGGGGCGGGTCCAAGAGACCCAGTACTTC. The encoded protein is CASSSQGRVQETQYF.

This chain links TRBV29-1 with TRBJ1-1, with TRBD1 as a possible D gene (5 bases). The CDR3 is 13 amino acids. Germline V gene lookup returns CDR1 SQVTM and CDR2 ANQGSEA. Between the trimmed V and J ends, which lost 7 bases and 1 base, there was a span of 13 bases. The CDR3 nucleotides are TGCAGCGCCCCACGGGGCCCGAACACTGAAGCTTTCTTT. Residues: CSAPRGPNTEAFF. Complete variable domain (other parts from reference TRBV29-1 and TRBJ1-1): SAVISQKPSRDICQRGTSLTIQCQVDSQVTMMFWYRQQPGQSLTLIATANQGSEATYESGFVIDKFPISRPNLTFSTLTVSNMSPEDSSIYLCSAPRGPNTEAFFGQGTRLTVV.

The rearrangement links TRBV4-3 to TRBJ2-1; D gene ambiguous. Germline loops: CDR1 LGHNA, CDR2 YSLEER. The V gene lost 0 bases and the J gene lost 0 bases, with 12 bases spanning the gap. This CDR3 is 17 amino acids long. The CDR3 reads CASSQEPDRSSYNEQFF. CDR3 sequence (DNA): TGCGCCAGCAGCCAAGAACCGGACCGGAGCTCCTACAATGAGCAGTTCTTC.

J is TRBJ2-1 and V is TRBV11-2; 8 bases are shared with TRBD2. CDR3 length: 16 residues. After removal of 2 bases from V and 9 bases from J, the junction contained 12 bases not matched to a gene. Germline CDR1 and CDR2: SGHAT and FQNNGV. The DNA for the CDR3 is TGTGCCAGCAGCTTATATCAAGCGGGAGAATTTGGTGAGCAGTTCTTC. Translated: CASSLYQAGEFGEQFF.

The CDR3 nucleotides read TGTGCCAGCAGACCCGAGCAGGGAGCCCTCTACGAGCAGTACTTC. It codes for CASRPEQGALYEQYF. The V and J genes are TRBV6-5 and TRBJ2-7, with D perhaps assigned TRBD1 or TRBD2 (5 bases each). V dropped 6 bases and J dropped 3 bases, with 18 bases sitting between them. Germline-derived CDR1 and CDR2 are MNHEY and SVGAGI. The CDR3 covers 15 residues.

Of note for this clone: Other DNA sequences in the same sample also yield this CDR3. The CDR3 DNA follows: TGTGCCAGCAGTGTCGTCAGGGGAGGCACTGAAGCTTTCTTT. Translating it yields CASSVVRGGTEAFF. This chain uses TRBV2 with TRBJ1-1; tentative D call: TRBD1 (6 bases). The V gene's germline CDR1 is SNHLY and CDR2 FYNNEI. Trimming removed 4 bases from V and 4 bases from J, with 13 bases in between. The CDR3 has 14 residues.

The J gene is TRBJ2-3, the V gene TRBV7-2; unclear D gene. This CDR3 has 14 residues. Germline CDR1 and CDR2: SGHTA and FQGNSA. V lost 2 bases and J lost 4, with 10 bases in between. CDR3 DNA: TGTGCCAGCAGCTTACCGGTGGAGTCAGATACGCAGTATTTT. Residues: CASSLPVESDTQYF.

This rearrangement joins TRBV15 to TRBJ1-1; D gene ambiguous. Germline V gives CDR1 LNHNV, CDR2 YYDKDF (reference sequence). Trimming cost V 0 bases and J 4 bases, with 12 bases left between them. This CDR3 is 15 amino acids long. The CDR3 protein is CATSRESGPGTEAFF. CDR3 nucleotide sequence: TGTGCCACCAGCAGAGAATCGGGTCCGGGCACTGAAGCTTTCTTT. Drawing the rest from reference TRBV15 and TRBJ1-1, the complete variable domain is DAMVIQNPRYQVTQFGKPVTLSCSQTLNHNVMYWYQQKSSQAPKLLFHYYDKDFNNEADTPDNFQSRRPNTSFCFLDIRSPGLGDTAMYLCATSRESGPGTEAFFGQGTRLTVV.

Points on this clone: Distinct nucleotide sequences in the sample also encode this CDR3. The CDR3 loop reads CASRSQGARETQYF. The CDR3 nucleotides are TGTGCCAGCAGATCACAGGGGGCGCGAGAGACCCAGTACTTC. The rearrangement joins TRBV28 to TRBJ2-5; the match to TRBD1 covers 9 bases. In germline, CDR1 is MDHEN, CDR2 SYDVKM. V lost 6 bases to trimming and J lost 4 bases; unmatched junction nucleotides: 6. The CDR3 contains 14 residues.

J is TRBJ1-2 and V is TRBV18, with no clear D. Germline values: CDR1 KGHSH, CDR2 LQKENI. Trimming left V 3 bases short and J 4 bases short, with 12 bases between. This CDR3 comprises 14 residues. The CDR3 coding sequence is TGTGCCAGCTCACCTCCCGGGGTGGTCTATGGCTACACCTTC. It encodes CASSPPGVVYGYTF.